This TCR beta chain came from a study of human thymus T cells. Study results and limitations: V and J genes seemed to be used with bias in thymic and blood repertoires. Related research reported highly overlapping thymic repertoires among unrelated individuals.

Thymic resections from corrective heart surgery supplied the tissue. Healthy Finnish infants undergoing corrective surgery for congenital heart defects were the donors. This clone is a singleton in its sample. Its target is unknown. The repertoire was sequenced with immunoSEQ multiplex PCR; TCRdb's copy has only in-frame clones and lacks some. The sample lists tens of thousands of clones; roughly 96% were seen once. Germline CDR1 reads SEHNR; CDR2 reads FQNEAQ (reference sequence). V dropped 5 bases and J dropped 7; count of bases not matched to a gene: 8. CDR3 length: 15 residues. The sample taken for sequencing was thymus tissue. The receptor was isolated from a boy younger than two with a congenital heart defect but otherwise immunologically healthy. V is TRBV7-9 and J is TRBJ2-5; TRBD2 agrees at 12 bases. The CDR3 protein is CASSPPGLAGPTQYF. The CDR3 DNA sequence: TGTGCCAGCAGCCCCCCCGGACTAGCGGGGCCGACCCAGTACTTC.